This T cell receptor (beta chain) was captured by sequencing in a study of blood T cell repertoires in COVID-19. Turning to the study itself: T cells, B-cell-depleted T cells, or PBMCs supplied cDNA or gDNA.

The cohort comprised adults aged roughly 18 to 100 years residing in 20 to 25 US areas. Germline CDR1 reads SGHNT; CDR2 reads YYREEE (reference sequence). The J segment lost 6 bases and the V segment lost 0 bases, leaving 3 bases of the junction unmatched. This CDR3 comprises 15 residues. Original handling: Reference gene primer amplification yielded estimated nucleated cell counts. Assay: immunoSEQ multiplex PCR; the TCRdb copy retains only in-frame clones and omits some. V and J calls and clone size are those listed in that table; D and trimming were worked out from the DNA. The table records some 180,000 clones, 75% to 90% of them present only once.

The receptor's source is a man aged 40-55 years who had recovered from COVID-19. V gene TRBV5-4 combines with J gene TRBJ2-1, with 10 bases matching TRBD2. Source material: PBMCs or T cells enriched from blood (not recorded which). CDR3 residues: CASSLGGLAPNEQFF. The CDR3 DNA reads TGTGCCAGCAGCTTGGGGGGACTAGCGCCCAATGAGCAGTTCTTC.